The 9 T cell receptor beta chains below were found in one sample sequenced in a study of blood T cell repertoires in COVID-19. The method was immunoSEQ multiplex PCR; TCRdb's version includes in-frame clones alone and lacks a portion of them. The table records approximately 150,000 clones, around four fifths of them present only once. Sequencing was performed on peripheral blood. All receptors come from a woman in her 70s who had recovered from COVID-19.

The rearrangement joins TRBV12-3 or TRBV12-4 to TRBJ1-2; TRBD1 agrees at 8 bases. The CDR3 totals 13 residues. The J segment lost 8 bases and the V segment lost 3 bases, leaving 5 bases of the junction unmatched. The CDR3 DNA reads TGTGCCAGCAGTTTCGGCAGGGGGCTCGGCTACACCTTC. Translated, it gives CASSFGRGLGYTF.

The genes are TRBV2 and TRBJ1-6, with 9 nucleotides matching TRBD1. This CDR3 is built from 15 residues. J gave up 7 bases and V 5 bases, and 6 bases lay outside the gene matches. The V gene's germline CDR1 is SNHLY and CDR2 FYNNEI. The chain's CDR3 is CASSPRTGVNSPLHF. The CDR3 nucleotides read TGTGCCAGCAGTCCCCGGACAGGGGTGAATTCACCCCTCCACTTT.

The gene calls are TRBV7-8 and TRBJ1-4, with D possibly TRBD1 on 6 matching bases. Looked up from germline, CDR1 is SGHVS and CDR2 is FQNEAQ. Deletions cut 5 bases from V and 7 bases from J, with 14 bases between. The CDR3 consists of 14 residues. CDR3 DNA: TGTGCCAGCAGCCCACAGGGTGCGGGTGAAAAACTGTTTTTT. It specifies CASSPQGAGEKLFF.

The gene calls are TRBV5-1 and TRBJ1-2, with TRBD1 matching 8 bases. The V gene's germline CDR1 is SGHRS and CDR2 YFSETQ. CDR3 size: 14 residues. V lost 4 bases, J lost 5 bases, and 7 bases stayed unmatched. The CDR3 spells CASSNGQGGYGYTF. The CDR3 bases are TGCGCCAGCAGCAACGGACAGGGAGGTTATGGCTACACCTTC.

CDR3 in DNA: TGTGCCTGGAACGACGGGACTTTGACCCAGCATTTT. Its protein product is CAWNDGTLTQHF. J is TRBJ1-5 and V is TRBV30; weak D call: TRBD1 (5 bases). CDR3 size: 12 residues. V shed 4 bases and J shed 11 bases, with 15 bases lying between them. Germline V gene sequence: CDR1 GTSNPN, CDR2 SVGIG (reference sequence).

V is TRBV14 and J is TRBJ1-3; D might be TRBD1 (5 bases). Trimming stripped 0 bases from V and 4 bases from J, with 10 bases between. CDR1 is SGHDN, CDR2 FVKESK, per germline. This CDR3 has 15 residues. CDR3 sequence (DNA): TGTGCCAGCAGCCAAGACCCAGGGCGCGGAAACACCATATATTTT. Its translation: CASSQDPGRGNTIYF. Full variable domain (outside the CDR3, taken from reference TRBV14 and TRBJ1-3): EAGVTQFPSHSVIEKGQTVTLRCDPISGHDNLYWYRRVMGKEIKFLLHFVKESKQDESGMPNNRFLAERTGGTYSTLKVQPAELEDSGVYFCASSQDPGRGNTIYFGEGSWLTVV.

V is TRBV20-1 and J is TRBJ1-2, with a possible D match to TRBD1 (6 bases). The V end lost 6 bases, the J end lost 5 bases, and 10 bases lay between the germline ends. Germline lookup yields CDR1 DFQATT and CDR2 SNEGSKA (reference sequence). The CDR3 totals 11 residues. Here the CDR3 DNA reads TGCAGTGCCCAGGGGTGGTATGGCTACACCTTC. Translation gives CSAQGWYGYTF.

J is TRBJ2-5 and V is TRBV6-1; D uncertain. V lost 5 bases to trimming and J lost 5 bases, with 12 bases between them. The CDR3 extends over 13 amino acids. Germline CDR1 is MNHNS and CDR2 is SASEGT. In nucleotides, the CDR3 is TGTGCCAGCAGTCCTCCACCCGGGGAGACCCAGTACTTC. Protein sequence: CASSPPPGETQYF.

The genes are TRBV5-1 and TRBJ1-5; D gene ambiguous. The CDR3 covers 14 residues. The V gene lost 0 bases and the J gene lost 8 bases, with 12 bases spanning the gap. CDR1 is SGHRS, CDR2 YFSETQ, per germline. CDR3 nucleotides: TGCGCCAGCAGCTTGGGAGCGGGTGAGGAGCCCCAGCATTTT. Its protein product is CASSLGAGEEPQHF.